The 23 T cell receptor beta chains below all came from one sample that was sequenced in a study of blood T cells in healthy people across ages. Then a second PCR, running roughly 6 to 11 cycles, was carried out with a sample-barcoded 5' primer and a J-beta primer mix. From the 5' RACE reads, TCRdb called clonotypes with MiXCR, one entry per CDR3 protein. The sample contains around 1.5 million distinct CDR3 sequences, approximately 59% of which appear only once. The source material was blood. The receptors come from a man in his late teens or twenties in good health.

The chain joins TRBV5-1 to TRBJ2-4; 10 nucleotides match TRBD1. Matching the DNA end better, TRBJ2-7 makes the J call doubtful. CDR3 length: 14 amino acids. CDR1 and CDR2 (germline): SGHRS, YFSETQ. CDR3 sequence: CASSLRDRGREQYF. The CDR3 DNA reads TGCGCCAGCAGCTTACGGGACAGGGGACGCGAGCAGTACTTC.

The chain has TRBV6-5 and TRBJ2-3; D is ambiguous. This CDR3 contains 16 residues. Trimming shortened V by 0 bases and J by 0 bases, and 10 bases separated the two germline ends. Germline values: CDR1 MNHEY, CDR2 SVGAGI. DNA for the CDR3: TGTGCCAGCAGTTACTCGTGGGCGGTTAGCACAGATACGCAGTATTTT. The encoded protein is CASSYSWAVSTDTQYF.

This clonotype has more than one count but fewer than ten. This chain links TRBV10-1 with TRBJ1-5; TRBD1 matches at 7 bases. The germline V gene has CDR1 WNHNN and CDR2 SYGVQD (reference sequence). This CDR3 has 13 amino acids. V lost 9 bases, J lost 6 bases, and 8 bases stayed unmatched. This CDR3 is CASARGSSQPQHF. CDR3 DNA: TGCGCCAGTGCCAGGGGGTCGTCTCAGCCCCAGCATTTT.

This chain uses TRBV4-3 with TRBJ2-3, with a possible D match to TRBD2 (7 bases). Trimming cost V 0 bases and J 3 bases, with 13 bases left between them. Germline V gene data show CDR1 as LGHNA and CDR2 as YSLEER. This CDR3 is 16 amino acids long. Here the CDR3 reads CASSQEGGGWTDTQYF. The CDR3, as DNA: TGCGCCAGCAGCCAAGAAGGGGGAGGGTGGACAGATACGCAGTATTTT.

V and J are TRBV15 and TRBJ1-6; maybe TRBD1 (6 bases). Germline CDR1 LNHNV, CDR2 YYDKDF (reference sequence). This CDR3 is built from 11 residues. Between the trimmed V and J ends, which lost 11 bases and 7 bases, there was a span of 9 bases. CDR3 coding DNA: TGTGCCCCGGGGGGCAATTCACCCCTCCACTTT. It specifies CAPGGNSPLHF.

This chain joins TRBV20-1 and TRBJ2-7; D possibly matches TRBD1 or TRBD2 (5 bases each). Per the germline V gene, CDR1 is DFQATT and CDR2 is SNEGSKA (reference sequence). The CDR3 is made up of 13 amino acids. V lost 5 bases to trimming and J lost 0 bases, with 11 bases between them. CDR3: CSAFQGRSYEQYF. For the CDR3, the DNA is TGCAGTGCTTTCCAGGGACGCTCCTACGAGCAGTACTTC.

J is TRBJ2-5 and V is TRBV10-2, with 7 positions matching TRBD2. This CDR3 has 15 amino acids. Trimming at V came to 6 bases and at J to 0 bases, leaving 7 bases not matched to a gene. CDR1 and CDR2 (germline): WSHSY, SAAADI. The CDR3 region is CASRGIAGHQETQYF. Written as DNA, the CDR3 is TGCGCCAGCAGGGGGATAGCGGGTCACCAAGAGACCCAGTACTTC.

This chain joins TRBV20-1 and TRBJ2-1, with 13 bases lining up with TRBD2. The CDR3 spans 16 residues. V lost 5 bases and J lost 6; bases outside the gene matches: 10. Per germline, CDR1 DFQATT and CDR2 SNEGSKA (reference sequence). The DNA for the CDR3 is TGCAGTGCTGAAGGACTAGCGGGAGTGTCCCCCAATGAGCAGTTCTTC. Its translation is CSAEGLAGVSPNEQFF.

The chain combines TRBV4-3 with TRBJ2-7; possibly TRBD1 for D (6 bases). V was trimmed by 0 bases and J by 1 base, leaving 13 bases between them. Germline lookup yields CDR1 LGHNA and CDR2 YSLEER. The CDR3 covers 16 residues. DNA for the CDR3: TGCGCCAGCAGCCAAGACTCCGGGACATCGTCCTACGAGCAGTACTTC. Translation gives CASSQDSGTSSYEQYF.

This clonotype was counted between two and nine times. V is TRBV10-3 and J is TRBJ2-5; D perhaps matches TRBD2 (5 bases). With 3 bases removed from V and 4 bases from J, the gap between germline ends came to 15 bases. CDR3 size: 15 residues. Germline V lookup: CDR1 ENHRY, CDR2 SYGVKD. CDR3 in DNA: TGTGCCATCAGTGATGTTGAGGGAGTAGGAGAGACCCAGTACTTC. Translated: CAISDVEGVGETQYF.

The chain's CDR3 is CASSFLGLNEKLFF. CDR3 nucleotide sequence: TGCGCCAGCAGCTTTCTAGGGCTTAATGAAAAACTGTTTTTT. V and J are TRBV5-1 and TRBJ1-4; D not certain. The CDR3 has 14 amino acids. Deletions cut 2 bases from V and 4 bases from J, with 9 bases between. Germline CDR1 SGHRS, CDR2 YFSETQ.

The rearrangement links TRBV6-2 or TRBV6-3 to TRBJ2-1; D tentatively fits TRBD1 or TRBD2 (6 bases each). This CDR3 has 14 amino acids. V was clipped by 1 base and J by 8 bases, with 12 bases between them. CDR1 and CDR2 (germline): MNHEY, SVGEGT. The CDR3 DNA reads TGTGCCAGCAGTTACTTCCCGGGGGCGGATGAGCAGTTCTTC. It is translated as CASSYFPGADEQFF.

The chain is built from TRBV18 and TRBJ1-1; D might be TRBD1 (5 bases). This CDR3 has 13 amino acids. Germline CDR1 is KGHSH and CDR2 is LQKENI. Trimming removed 5 bases from V and 5 bases from J, with 12 bases in between. The CDR3: CASSYQGQTEAFF. CDR3 nucleotide sequence: TGTGCCAGCTCATATCAGGGTCAGACTGAAGCTTTCTTT.

The J gene is TRBJ2-2, the V gene TRBV24-1; possible D gene TRBD2, 5 bases. V was clipped by 6 bases and J by 5 bases, with 21 bases between them. Germline V gene lookup returns CDR1 KGHDR and CDR2 SFDVKD. The CDR3 has 17 residues. The CDR3 sequence is CATSTRETTPFTGELFF. As DNA, the CDR3 is TGTGCCACCAGTACTAGGGAAACCACCCCATTTACCGGGGAGCTGTTTTTT.

The V call is TRBV12-3 or TRBV12-4, the J call TRBJ2-4, with TRBD1 matching 7 bases. V shed 5 bases, J shed 4 bases, and the junction held 5 bases outside the gene matches. This CDR3 has 14 residues. CDR3 DNA sequence: TGTGCCAGCAGTGTGGGGACAGAAAAAAACATTCAGTACTTC. Its protein is CASSVGTEKNIQYF.

The V gene is TRBV5-5, the J gene TRBJ2-7; D call uncertain. Trimming pared 0 bases from V and 10 bases from J, leaving 8 bases between. Germline V gene data show CDR1 as SGHKS and CDR2 as YYEKEE (reference sequence). The CDR3 runs 11 residues. For the CDR3, the DNA is TGTGCCAGCAGCTTGGGACCGTCCCAGTACTTC. Translation: CASSLGPSQYF.

This clonotype was seen a few times. The V gene is TRBV6-5, the J gene TRBJ1-2; D is perhaps TRBD1 (6 bases). The CDR3 spans 16 residues. The germline V and J ends were trimmed by 4 bases and 5 bases, with 20 bases remaining between them. Germline values: CDR1 MNHEY, CDR2 SVGAGI. This CDR3 is CASSFGASGGPYGYTF. CDR3 DNA sequence: TGTGCCAGCAGTTTTGGGGCCTCTGGGGGGCCATATGGCTACACCTTC.

Note on this clonotype: Relative to the germline gene, one junction end is altered; a read error may explain this. The rearrangement joins TRBV6-5 to TRBJ2-7; TRBD2 matches at 7 bases. Germline V lookup: CDR1 MNHEY, CDR2 SVGAGI. The CDR3 has 16 residues. DNA for the CDR3: TGTGCCAGCACCCAACGGAACGGGGGGAATAGCGACGAGAAGTACTTC. As protein: CASTQRNGGNSDEKYF.

The chain uses TRBV6-1 and TRBJ2-1; TRBD2 is a possible D gene (6 bases). Germline CDR1 and CDR2: MNHNS and SASEGT. This CDR3 is 15 amino acids long. V lost 6 bases and J 0 bases, leaving 12 bases between the germline ends. The CDR3 DNA is TGTGCCAGCAGGGGAGGACCGAGCTCCTACAATGAGCAGTTCTTC. This sequence encodes CASRGGPSSYNEQFF.

This clonotype was observed a single time. The V call is TRBV7-9, the J call TRBJ1-6, with a tentative D call TRBD1 (6 bases). This CDR3 is built from 15 residues. From germline, CDR1 is SEHNR and CDR2 FQNEAQ (reference sequence). The V gene lost 1 base and the J gene lost 7 bases, with 11 bases spanning the gap. CDR3 nucleotide sequence: TGTGCCAGCAGCTTAGAAAGGGGGTCGAATTCACCCCTCCACTTT. Amino acids: CASSLERGSNSPLHF.

On this clonotype: The junction departs from the called germline gene at one end, perhaps through a read error. This CDR3 reads CASSVAYSGNEQFF. As DNA, the CDR3 is TGTGCCAGCAGCGTAGCTTATAGCGGAAATGAGCAGTTCTTC. The V call is TRBV7-2, the J call TRBJ2-1; a weak D match, TRBD2 (6 bases). The V gene's germline CDR1 is SGHTA and CDR2 FQGNSA. This CDR3 has 14 amino acids. Full variable domain (rest looked up from reference TRBV7-2 and TRBJ2-1): GAGVSQSPSNKVTEKGKDVELRCDPISGHTALYWYRQSLGQGLEFLIYFQGNSAPDKSGLPSDRFSAERTGGSVSTLTIQRTQQEDSAVYLCASSVAYSGNEQFFGPGTRLTVL.

This chain connects TRBV20-1 to TRBJ2-1, with 7 bases that match TRBD2. The germline V gene has CDR1 DFQATT and CDR2 SNEGSKA (reference sequence). The CDR3 is made up of 14 amino acids. V lost 0 bases and J lost 4; bases outside the gene matches: 3. As DNA, the CDR3 is TGCAGTGCTAGAGATAGACTAGCATACAATGAGCAGTTCTTC. Translated: CSARDRLAYNEQFF.

V usage is TRBV10-3 and J usage is TRBJ2-7; the match to TRBD1 covers 7 bases. Germline V lookup: CDR1 ENHRY, CDR2 SYGVKD. Trimming took 10 bases from V and 3 from J; bases not matched to a gene: 9. The CDR3 has 13 residues. The CDR3 loop reads CATADRPFYEQYF. CDR3 coding DNA: TGTGCCACTGCGGACAGGCCATTCTACGAGCAGTACTTC.